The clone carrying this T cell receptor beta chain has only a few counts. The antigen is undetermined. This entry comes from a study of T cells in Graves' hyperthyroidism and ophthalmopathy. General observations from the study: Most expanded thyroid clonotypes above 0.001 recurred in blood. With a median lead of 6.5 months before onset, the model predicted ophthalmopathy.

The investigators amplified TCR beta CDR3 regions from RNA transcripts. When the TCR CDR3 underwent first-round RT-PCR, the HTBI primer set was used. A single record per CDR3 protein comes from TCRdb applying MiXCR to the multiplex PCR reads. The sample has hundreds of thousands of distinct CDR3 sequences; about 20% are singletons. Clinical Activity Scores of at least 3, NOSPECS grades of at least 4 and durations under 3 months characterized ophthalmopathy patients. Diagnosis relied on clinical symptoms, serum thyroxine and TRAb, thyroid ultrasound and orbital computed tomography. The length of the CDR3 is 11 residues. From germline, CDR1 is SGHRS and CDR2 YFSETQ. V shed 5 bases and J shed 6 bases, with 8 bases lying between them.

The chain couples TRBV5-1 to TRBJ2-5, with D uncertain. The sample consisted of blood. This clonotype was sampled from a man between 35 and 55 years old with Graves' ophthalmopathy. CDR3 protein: CASRAGQTQYF. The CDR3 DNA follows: TGCGCCAGCAGGGCAGGCCAGACCCAGTACTTC. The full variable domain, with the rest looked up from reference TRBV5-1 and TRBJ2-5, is KAGVTQTPRYLIKTRGQQVTLSCSPISGHRSVSWYQQTPGQGLQFLFEYFSETQRNKGNFPGRFSGRQFSNSRSEMNVSTLELGDSALYLCASRAGQTQYFGPGTRLLVL.